These 21 T cell receptor beta chains were sequenced from one sample in a study of CD8 T cells in ankylosing spondylitis. TCRdb reanalysed the 5' RACE reads using MiXCR and keeps one entry per CDR3 protein. This sample yields 250,000 to 300,000 distinct CDR3 sequences, of which roughly 20% are seen a single time; under 8.5% belongs to the top ten. Sequencing was carried out using blood, either unsorted or a sorted T cell fraction (not recorded which). All receptors come from a male donor with ankylosing spondylitis or in good health (not recorded which).

This sequence joins TRBV5-6 and TRBJ1-2, with TRBD1 matching 8 bases. CDR1 is SGHDT, CDR2 YYEEEE, per germline. V shed 3 bases and J 5 bases; nucleotides not matched to a gene: 6. The CDR3 has 14 residues. In nucleotides, the CDR3 is TGTGCCAGCAGCTCGGGACAGGAGGGTTATGGCTACACCTTC. Its protein is CASSSGQEGYGYTF.

This clonotype was recorded at least ten times. The chain uses TRBV5-1 and TRBJ2-5, with D perhaps TRBD1 or TRBD2 (5 bases each). The CDR3 has 14 residues. Looked up from germline, CDR1 is SGHRS and CDR2 is YFSETQ. Deletions cut 4 bases from V and 2 bases from J, with 12 bases between. The CDR3 sequence: CASSQGRRQETQYF. CDR3 coding DNA: TGCGCCAGCAGCCAGGGACGGAGACAAGAGACCCAGTACTTC.

This rearrangement joins TRBV21-1 to TRBJ2-4; the table's D call TRBD1 went unverified against the DNA. TRBV21-1 is deemed a pseudogene. The CDR3 is made up of 16 amino acids. The CDR3 DNA sequence: TGTGCCAGCAGCACAACCCAGACGGACAGGGAGGACATTCAGTACTTC. Protein product: CASSTTQTDREDIQYF.

The chain is built from TRBV20-1 and TRBJ1-6; D unresolved. This CDR3 comprises 15 residues. V was shortened by 0 bases and J by 0 bases, with 6 bases between the two germline ends. The germline V gene encodes CDR1 DFQATT and CDR2 SNEGSKA (reference sequence). CDR3 loop: CSAREGSSYNSPLHF. The DNA of the CDR3 is TGCAGTGCTAGAGAGGGGTCCTCCTATAATTCACCCCTCCACTTT.

The chain joins TRBV7-2 to TRBJ2-3; a weak D match, TRBD2 (5 bases). Germline CDR1 and CDR2: SGHTA and FQGNSA. CDR3 length equals 15 residues. The V end lost 1 base, the J end lost 0 bases, and 8 bases lay between the germline ends. CDR3 residues: CASSLVASSTDTQYF. The CDR3 DNA reads TGTGCCAGCAGCTTAGTGGCTAGCAGCACAGATACGCAGTATTTT.

V gene TRBV9 combines with J gene TRBJ1-1; a weak D match, TRBD1 (5 bases). The CDR3 extends over 14 amino acids. Per germline, CDR1 SGDLS and CDR2 YYNGEE. Between the trimmed V and J ends, which lost 5 bases and 4 bases, there was a span of 15 bases. As DNA, the CDR3 is TGTGCCAGCAGAGACGGAGCGGGGGGCACTGAAGCTTTCTTT. Translated, it gives CASRDGAGGTEAFF.

Remarks on this clonotype: The germline gene is not matched at one end of the junction; a read error may be the cause. The genes are TRBV6-5 and TRBJ2-5, with TRBD1 matching over 11 bases. This CDR3 is 14 amino acids long. Germline lookup yields CDR1 MNHEY and CDR2 SVGAGI. The CDR3 sequence: CASSSPGTGGPPAF. The DNA of the CDR3 is TGTGCCAGCAGTTCCCCCGGGACAGGGGGACCTCCGGCCTTC.

The V call is TRBV20-1, the J call TRBJ2-5; TRBD1 aligns across 7 bases. The V gene's germline CDR1 is DFQATT and CDR2 SNEGSKA (reference sequence). With 3 bases clipped from V and 5 bases from J, the junction kept 18 bases outside the gene matches. The CDR3 runs 17 residues. CDR3 coding DNA: TGCAGTGCTAGTGCACTACAGGGGACATCTATGAAGGAGACCCAGTACTTC. Translation gives CSASALQGTSMKETQYF.

This clonotype was found a few times. The chain is built from TRBV7-9 and TRBJ1-6, with D possibly being TRBD1 (5 bases). The CDR3 covers 17 residues. V was clipped by 5 bases and J by 1 base, with 15 bases between them. Germline lookup yields CDR1 SEHNR and CDR2 FQNEAQ (reference sequence). As DNA, the CDR3 is TGTGCCAGCAGCCCCCAGGGTGACTCGTCCTATAATTCACCCCTCCACTTT. It codes for CASSPQGDSSYNSPLHF.

The J gene is TRBJ1-1, the V gene TRBV5-1; D gene ambiguous. CDR1 is SGHRS and CDR2 is YFSETQ in the germline V gene. This CDR3 has 14 residues. Deletions cut 0 bases from V and 2 bases from J, with 8 bases between. For the CDR3, the DNA is TGCGCCAGCAGCTTGGATGGGAGTAACACTGAAGCTTTCTTT. It codes for CASSLDGSNTEAFF.

CDR3 nucleotides: TGTGCCAGCAGCTTAGGGGCACAGAATCAGCCCCAGCATTTT. It encodes CASSLGAQNQPQHF. The chain has TRBV11-2 and TRBJ1-5, with D unresolved. Trimming left V 1 base short and J 4 bases short, with 8 bases between. The CDR3 is 14 amino acids. Germline-derived CDR1 and CDR2 are SGHAT and FQNNGV. Full variable domain (missing parts from reference TRBV11-2 and TRBJ1-5): EAGVAQSPRYKIIEKRQSVAFWCNPISGHATLYWYQQILGQGPKLLIQFQNNGVVDDSQLPKDRFSAERLKGVDSTLKIQPAKLEDSAVYLCASSLGAQNQPQHFGDGTRLSIL.

The table lists this clonotype with a few counts. This rearrangement joins TRBV12-3 or TRBV12-4 to TRBJ2-2; tentatively, D is TRBD1 (6 bases). Trimming took off 11 bases at V and 0 bases at J, with 10 bases between the two ends. The CDR3 runs 13 residues. The CDR3 protein is CADRTTNTGELFF. The CDR3 DNA reads TGTGCCGACAGGACCACGAACACCGGGGAGCTGTTTTTT.

This clonotype was detected only once. The chain employs TRBV11-2 and TRBJ2-2; no clear D gene. Germline CDR1 is SGHAT and CDR2 is FQNNGV. The CDR3 sequence is 15 residues long. The V end was cut by 2 bases, the J end by 7 bases, with 14 bases between. CDR3 region: CASSLFRRVDGELFF. CDR3 in DNA: TGTGCCAGCAGCTTATTTCGGAGAGTGGACGGGGAGCTGTTTTTT.

This clonotype was picked up a small number of times. The chain employs TRBV12-3 or TRBV12-4 and TRBJ1-4; 7 bases are shared with TRBD1. The CDR3 covers 14 residues. Trimming took 10 bases from V and 0 from J; bases not matched to a gene: 5. The CDR3 protein is CAKTGRATNEKLFF. CDR3 in DNA: TGTGCCAAGACAGGGAGAGCAACTAATGAAAAACTGTTTTTT.

This clonotype has just a few counts. The chain carries TRBV20-1 and TRBJ1-2; TRBD1 matches 7 bases. The germline gives CDR1 DFQATT, CDR2 SNEGSKA (reference sequence). After removal of 7 bases from V and 4 bases from J, the junction contained 12 bases not matched to a gene. The CDR3 is made up of 14 amino acids. The CDR3 here is CSGTGDGGSYGYTF. The CDR3 DNA follows: TGCAGTGGTACAGGGGACGGGGGGAGCTATGGCTACACCTTC.

The chain joins TRBV12-3 or TRBV12-4 to TRBJ1-3; D is uncertain. This CDR3 has 14 amino acids. V shed 7 bases and J shed 3 bases, with 13 bases lying between them. The CDR3 reads CASILGLDGNTIYF. As DNA, the CDR3 is TGTGCCAGCATTCTCGGCCTGGATGGAAACACCATATATTTT.

This clonotype was detected a few times. The chain joins TRBV5-1 to TRBJ2-5; 12 positions match TRBD1. The germline gives CDR1 SGHRS, CDR2 YFSETQ. This CDR3 contains 15 residues. V shed 2 bases, J shed 12 bases, and the junction held 11 bases outside the gene matches. This CDR3 is CASSLNTGQGAGEYF. CDR3 nucleotide sequence: TGCGCCAGCAGCTTAAACACGGGACAGGGGGCCGGAGAGTACTTC.

This chain connects TRBV12-3 or TRBV12-4 to TRBJ1-6, with a possible D match to TRBD1 (5 bases). V lost 6 bases, J lost 8 bases, and 8 bases lay in between. CDR3 size: 12 residues. The CDR3 is CASRGRDSPLHF. CDR3 in DNA: TGTGCCAGCAGGGGGCGGGATTCACCCCTCCACTTT.

This clonotype was detected a few times. The V gene is TRBV20-1, the J gene TRBJ1-1; possibly TRBD1 for D (5 bases). CDR1 and CDR2 from the germline V gene are DFQATT and SNEGSKA (reference sequence). Between the trimmed V and J ends, which lost 6 bases and 1 base, there was a span of 15 bases. This CDR3 region has 14 residues. This chain's CDR3 is CSAPNQGANTEAFF. The CDR3 coding sequence is TGCAGTGCACCAAATCAGGGTGCGAACACTGAAGCTTTCTTT.

This sequence joins TRBV6-1 and TRBJ1-5, with TRBD1 matching over 7 bases. Trimming at V came to 7 bases and at J to 5 bases, leaving 11 bases not matched to a gene. The CDR3 has 15 residues. Germline CDR1 MNHNS, CDR2 SASEGT. Written as DNA, the CDR3 is TGTGCCAGCATCGTGGTAGGGGGCTTGGATCAGCCCCAGCATTTT. Its translation is CASIVVGGLDQPQHF.

This clonotype was counted at least ten times. V is TRBV12-3 or TRBV12-4 and J is TRBJ1-2, with TRBD1 matching over 7 bases. Trimming cost V 5 bases and J 4 bases; bases outside gene matches: 10. This CDR3 has 15 residues. The CDR3 spells CASSPGTVRPYGYTF. In nucleotides, the CDR3 is TGTGCCAGCAGTCCCGGGACAGTAAGGCCCTATGGCTACACCTTC.